These T cell receptor beta chains were read from a single sample in a study of brain T cells in children with intractable seizures. Assay used: immunoSEQ multiplex PCR; TCRdb lists only in-frame clones, some missing. The data hold around 80,000 clones, with around nine tenths observed a single time. Here the sequenced sample was peripheral blood, taken at surgery. The source of these receptors is a girl aged 2-10 years with Rasmussen encephalitis and intractable seizures. CDR3s include the opening cysteine and the closing phenylalanine or tryptophan. D genes are given only for firm matches. The listing skips clone size in some rows; elsewhere it reads once, few, many or a size class.

v_gene	d_gene	abundance	j_gene	CDR3aa	CDR3nt
TRBV19	-	few	TRBJ2-3	CASSIGHADTQYF	TGTGCCAGTAGTATCGGACACGCAGATACGCAGTATTTT
TRBV5-4	-	-	TRBJ1-2	CATDRDKGLYGYTF	TGTGCCACGGACCGGGACAAAGGCCTCTATGGCTACACCTTC
TRBV24-1	-	-	TRBJ2-3	CATSDPSNRFGMDTQYF	TGTGCCACCAGTGACCCGTCCAACAGATTTGGTATGGATACGCAGTATTTT
TRBV2	-	-	TRBJ1-1	CASRQSFEAFF	TGTGCCAGCCGACAGAGCTTTGAAGCTTTCTTT
TRBV5-4	-	-	TRBJ2-7	CASSLAAGSYEQYF	TGTGCCAGCAGCTTGGCCGCAGGATCCTACGAGCAGTACTTC
TRBV11-3	-	-	TRBJ1-1	CASSASMRGPMNTEAFF	TGTGCCAGCAGCGCATCCATGAGGGGACCGATGAACACTGAAGCTTTCTTT
TRBV5-8	-	once	TRBJ1-5	CASSFLGNQPQHF	TGTGCCAGCAGCTTTTTAGGGAATCAGCCCCAGCATTTT
TRBV27	TRBD1	-	TRBJ1-1	CASFTGGTTEAFF	TGTGCCAGCTTTACAGGGGGGACCACTGAAGCTTTCTTT
TRBV3-1/TRBV3-2	TRBD2	-	TRBJ2-1	CASSQDGSGGAAQITYNEQFF	TGTGCCAGCAGCCAAGATGGAAGCGGGGGGGCTGCCCAAATCACCTACAATGAGCAGTTCTTC
TRBV5-5	-	-	TRBJ2-2	CASINPQQGSAGELFF	TGTGCCAGCATCAACCCTCAGCAGGGGAGCGCCGGGGAGCTGTTTTTT
TRBV5-5	-	-	TRBJ2-3	CASSLAVGGADTQYF	TGTGCCAGCAGCTTGGCCGTCGGAGGAGCAGATACGCAGTATTTT
TRBV7-9	TRBD1	-	TRBJ2-1	CASSPRQGGSDNEQFF	TGTGCCAGCAGCCCCCGACAGGGTGGTTCGGACAATGAGCAGTTCTTC
TRBV19	-	-	TRBJ1-2	CASRKNYGYTF	TGTGCCAGTAGGAAGAACTATGGCTACACCTTC
TRBV7-9	TRBD1	once	TRBJ1-1	CASSAWTGNTEAFF	TGTGCCAGCAGCGCCTGGACAGGGAACACTGAAGCTTTCTTT
TRBV5-1	TRBD1	-	TRBJ1-3	CASSLAGRGDTIYF	TGCGCCAGCAGCTTGGCCGGCAGGGGGGACACCATATATTTT
TRBV2	-	-	TRBJ2-7	CASSGLGDRVSYEQYF	TGTGCCAGCAGTGGTTTAGGAGACAGAGTCTCCTACGAGCAGTACTTC
TRBV19	-	-	TRBJ2-2	CASSRPGANTGELFF	TGTGCCAGTAGTCGACCGGGAGCCAACACCGGGGAGCTGTTTTTT
TRBV11-3	-	-	TRBJ2-1	CASSLPRKDEQFF	TGTGCCAGCAGCTTACCTAGAAAGGATGAGCAGTTCTTC
TRBV30	TRBD2	-	TRBJ2-5	CAWSSGRGETQYF	TGTGCCTGGTCTAGCGGGAGGGGCGAGACCCAGTACTTC
TRBV7-6	-	medium-sized	TRBJ1-1	CASSLSGQTGWPKTMNTEAFF	TGTGCCAGCAGCTTATCTGGCCAAACCGGGTGGCCCAAGACTATGAACACTGAAGCTTTCTTT
TRBV19	-	-	TRBJ2-1	CASSYPEGRAPYNEQFF	TGTGCCAGTAGTTACCCCGAGGGCCGAGCACCCTACAATGAGCAGTTCTTC
TRBV28	-	-	TRBJ1-2	CASSVDRNYGYTF	TGTGCCAGCAGTGTCGACAGGAACTATGGCTACACCTTC
TRBV7-3	-	-	TRBJ1-2	CASSWGTGVNYGYTF	TGTGCCAGCAGCTGGGGGACGGGAGTCAACTATGGCTACACCTTC
TRBV2	TRBD2	-	TRBJ2-7	CASSTGLAGYEQYF	TGTGCCAGCAGTACGGGACTAGCGGGGTACGAGCAGTACTTC
TRBV3-1/TRBV3-2	TRBD2	-	TRBJ2-1	CASKRTSAYNEQFF	TGTGCCAGCAAACGGACTAGCGCCTACAATGAGCAGTTCTTC
TRBV27	TRBD1	-	TRBJ2-1	CASSLQGANNEQFF	TGTGCCAGCAGTTTGCAGGGGGCGAACAATGAGCAGTTCTTC
TRBV18	-	-	TRBJ2-7	CASSPSPPPTGGEQYF	TGTGCCAGCTCACCAAGTCCCCCTCCTACTGGGGGCGAGCAGTACTTC
TRBV19	-	-	TRBJ2-3	CASSRDSLTDTQYF	TGTGCCAGTAGTCGGGACTCGCTCACAGATACGCAGTATTTT
TRBV21-1	-	-	TRBJ2-7	CASSRSGRDRPGGYEQYF	TGTGCCAGCAGCAGGAGCGGGAGGGACAGACCAGGAGGCTACGAGCAGTACTTC
TRBV4-1	-	-	TRBJ2-6	CASSQDPRGSGANVLTF	TGCGCCAGCAGCCAAGATCCCCGGGGGTCTGGGGCCAACGTCCTGACTTTC
TRBV18	-	-	TRBJ2-7	CASSPGDIYEQYF	TGTGCCAGCTCACCAGGGGACATCTACGAGCAGTACTTC
TRBV7-9	-	-	TRBJ2-1	CASSHPEANEQFF	TGTGCCAGCAGCCACCCCGAGGCGAATGAGCAGTTCTTC
TRBV4-2	TRBD2	-	TRBJ2-7	CASSQPRGREGSEQYF	TGTGCCAGCAGCCAACCGCGCGGGAGAGAAGGGAGCGAGCAGTACTTC
TRBV18	-	-	TRBJ1-1	CASSPLRSGVTEAFF	TGTGCCAGCTCACCCCTCCGTTCAGGGGTTACTGAAGCTTTCTTT
TRBV5-4	-	once	TRBJ2-2	CASSLLGQGGELFF	TGTGCCAGCAGCTTGCTGGGCCAGGGGGGGGAGCTGTTTTTT
TRBV3-1/TRBV3-2	TRBD2	-	TRBJ2-7	CASSLAGGLLYEQYF	TGTGCCAGCAGTCTAGCGGGAGGGCTCCTCTACGAGCAGTACTTC
TRBV7-9	-	-	TRBJ2-1	CASSLTWGFSYNEQFF	TGTGCCAGCAGCTTAACTTGGGGATTTTCCTACAATGAGCAGTTCTTC